The entry below gives a single TCR beta chain sequence along with its context. What this receptor recognizes is not known. Per-nucleotide qualities are absent, and no much larger clonotype sits a single base away. This sample is part of a study of T cell responses to AZD1222 COVID-19 vaccine (dated by TCRdb to the early 2020s). For the wider study: TCR sequencing covered some 240 trial participants: around 210 given two doses of AZD1222 and 26 given two doses of MenACWY control vaccine. Enrollment into the trials was organized by age into subgroups of 18-55, 56-69 and 70-plus years, and those subgroups contained roughly 140, 27 and 60 TCR-sequenced participants, respectively. Study-wide conclusions, independent of this receptor: CD4 TCRs associated with the vaccine covered the entire spike protein, and the dominant responses were in regions 160-218 and 743-854. Participants were mostly white British and included more females than males, and it was suggested by the authors that clonal diversity may have been underestimated. Conclusions about previously exposed vaccinees were limited because only a handful of AZD1222 recipients were SARS-CoV-2 seropositive at baseline. After two AZD1222 doses, spike-specific TCR breadth and depth were significantly higher than at day 0 and than in MenACWY recipients. In the small 56-69-year group, the increase in depth fell short of significance, most likely because of low power. Because no day 14 peak-response samples were available, repertoires were characterized only after the peak T cell response. Reportedly, almost half of the unique spike-specific TCRs recognized epitopes lying outside the regions that are mutated in the B.1.351 and B.1.1.7 variants.

The time point label for this specimen denotes: about 28 days (+/-7) after the second vaccine dose. Because spike-specific TCR depth and breadth did not differ between the two schedules, AZD1222 recipients who got a second dose at roughly 4 weeks were pooled with those who got a second dose at roughly 12 weeks. Samples from vaccinated people were obtained from the UK trials COV001 and COV002, which included a single-blind randomized controlled phase 2/3 trial of AZD1222 (ChAdOx1 nCoV-19) in healthy adults. Trial participant PBMC samples were collected at day 0 and day 28 after the second dose for TCRbeta chain sequencing. The CDR3 regions of human TCRbeta chains were analyzed by immunosequencing. The source study handled its data this way. TCRs in the repertoires were compared against a reference library of SARS-CoV-2-specific TCRs that had been generated with the MIRA antigen-specificity platform. Breadth meant the fraction of unique TCRs that were SARS-CoV-2-associated, whereas depth meant the fraction of total T cells that were SARS-CoV-2-associated. Using the MIRA data, each spike-specific TCR was mapped to the spike region that the TCR reacts to and placed in a CD4 or CD8 class. Log10-transformed breadth and depth values were compared by one-way ANOVA with Sidak's multiple comparisons tests. TCRdb took this table from immuneACCESS and kept in-frame rearrangements with V and J called. Such tables lack part of the clones; where checked against another copy, unresolved V genes explain under half of the gap, and the rest is unexplained. V, J and clone size reflect that table, while D and trimming were determined from the DNA. For this sample the table gives 110,000 to 150,000 clones, of which approximately 90% were detected only once. The ten top clones hold over 3% of the sample.

The source was peripheral blood, collected 28 days after the second AZD1222 dose. This clonotype was obtained from an adult who received the AZD1222 COVID-19 vaccine.

At the DNA level, the sequence is TGTGCCAGCAGTGAAGGACTAGCGGGGGCGGGGACAGATACGCAGTATTTT. Its protein reads: CASSEGLAGAGTDTQYF. The rearranged segments are TRBV2 and TRBJ2-3, with 12 middle bases fitting TRBD2. The germline V and J ends show losses of 1 base and 3 bases respectively, and no gene match explains 5 bases of the junction. The CDR3 spans 17 residues, from the cysteine through the phenylalanine. The read is trimmed to its CDR3 DNA, 51 bases read in frame from base 1. Sequences SNHLY (CDR1) and FYNNEI (CDR2) are obtained from the germline V gene.